The 19 T cell receptor beta chains below were found in one sample sequenced in a study of T cell responses to AZD1222 COVID-19 vaccine. Profiled with immunoSEQ multiplex PCR; TCRdb holds only in-frame clones, not every one. Of a few hundred thousand clones in the sample, 90% to 95% were seen once. The sequences come from peripheral blood, collected on day 0 of AZD1222 vaccination. The source of these receptors is an adult in good health.

Here the CDR3 reads CASRQRGQSEQFF. The CDR3 DNA reads TGTGCCTCCAGGCAAAGGGGGCAGAGTGAGCAGTTCTTC. The chain carries TRBV6-5 and TRBJ2-1, with 7 bases that match TRBD1. J gave up 9 bases and V 11 bases, and 13 bases lay outside the gene matches. The V gene's germline CDR1 is MNHEY and CDR2 SVGAGI. This CDR3 has 13 amino acids.

The chain carries TRBV28 and TRBJ1-5, with D uncertain. The CDR3 is 13 amino acids. Between the trimmed V and J ends, which lost 4 bases and 6 bases, there was a span of 10 bases. CDR1 is MDHEN and CDR2 is SYDVKM in the germline V gene. The DNA for the CDR3 is TGTGCCAGCAGTTGGGAAAGGACTCAGCCCCAGCATTTT. This encodes CASSWERTQPQHF.

The rearrangement uses TRBV5-6 and TRBJ1-1; D ambiguous. V was pared by 3 bases and J by 1 base, with 13 bases between. Per the germline V gene, CDR1 is SGHDT and CDR2 is YYEEEE. The length of the CDR3 is 15 residues. This CDR3 reads CASSSVELRNTEAFF. DNA for the CDR3: TGTGCCAGCAGCTCCGTGGAGCTCAGGAACACTGAAGCTTTCTTT.

V gene TRBV18 combines with J gene TRBJ1-4; D call uncertain. CDR1 is KGHSH, CDR2 LQKENI, per germline. The CDR3 length is 12 residues. V gave up 5 bases and J gave up 8 bases, with 9 bases separating them. Here the CDR3 DNA reads TGTGCCAGCTCATCCTCGTCGGAAAAACTGTTTTTT. It yields the protein CASSSSSEKLFF.

This clone was recorded once. The chain is built from TRBV5-4 and TRBJ2-2, with unresolved D. The ends were cut back, 7 bases at V and 5 bases at J, with 9 bases in the middle. CDR1 is SGHNT, CDR2 YYREEE, per germline (reference sequence). The CDR3 spans 12 residues. The CDR3 sequence is CASSPGTGELFF. The CDR3 DNA reads as TGTGCCAGCTCTCCCGGGACCGGGGAGCTGTTTTTT.

This chain uses TRBV5-1 with TRBJ1-4; TRBD1 aligns across 7 bases. The V gene end was trimmed by 5 bases and the J gene end by 7 bases; junction bases not matched to a gene: 11. This CDR3 comprises 15 residues. CDR1 is SGHRS and CDR2 is YFSETQ in the germline V gene. CDR3 DNA sequence: TGCGCCAGCAGTATCACAGGGGCGGAGGGTGAAAAACTGTTTTTT. This sequence encodes CASSITGAEGEKLFF.

This chain links TRBV6-5 with TRBJ1-1; D perhaps matches TRBD1 (5 bases). Germline-derived CDR1 and CDR2 are MNHEY and SVGAGI. The CDR3 runs 13 residues. V was trimmed by 3 bases and J by 2 bases, leaving 7 bases between them. This CDR3 is CASSYTGNTEAFF. The DNA of the CDR3 is TGTGCCAGCAGTTATACAGGAAACACTGAAGCTTTCTTT.

The V gene is TRBV5-1, the J gene TRBJ1-5; weak D call: TRBD1 (5 bases). The V and J ends lost 5 bases and 8 bases respectively, with 14 bases between them. Germline loops: CDR1 SGHRS, CDR2 YFSETQ. CDR3 length: 13 residues. The CDR3 loop is CASRKGVQEPQHF. The CDR3 DNA is TGCGCCAGCAGAAAAGGGGTCCAGGAGCCCCAGCATTTT.

The genes are TRBV2 and TRBJ2-3, with TRBD2 matching over 7 bases. The CDR3 is made up of 15 amino acids. The V and J ends lost 7 bases and 0 bases, in that order; junction bases with no gene match: 7. Per germline, CDR1 SNHLY and CDR2 FYNNEI. The DNA for the CDR3 is TGTGCCAGCAACCCTAGCGGCGCCAGCACAGATACGCAGTATTTT. Translated, it gives CASNPSGASTDTQYF. The whole variable domain, remainder taken from reference TRBV2 and TRBJ2-3, is EPEVTQTPSHQVTQMGQEVILRCVPISNHLYFYWYRQILGQKVEFLVSFYNNEISEKSEIFDDQFSVERPDGSNFTLKIRSTKLEDSAMYFCASNPSGASTDTQYFGPGTRLTVL.

This clone came up once. The rearrangement joins TRBV7-3 to TRBJ2-3, with a tentative D call TRBD2 (7 bases). CDR3 length equals 15 residues. V was shortened by 4 bases and J by 1 base, with 12 bases between the two germline ends. Germline assignment: CDR1 SGHTA and CDR2 FQGTGA. CDR3 protein: CASSWGGGRTDTQYF. DNA for the CDR3: TGTGCCAGCAGCTGGGGCGGGGGCCGCACAGATACGCAGTATTTT.

This chain joins TRBV18 and TRBJ1-2; D might be TRBD1 (6 bases). CDR3 length: 14 residues. V gave up 3 bases and J gave up 4 bases, with 12 bases separating them. Germline values: CDR1 KGHSH, CDR2 LQKENI. The CDR3 region has the DNA TGTGCCAGCTCACCCCAGCAACAGGGCTATGGCTACACCTTC. It specifies CASSPQQQGYGYTF.

A single count supports this clone. This chain connects TRBV11-2 to TRBJ2-7; D gene ambiguous. Germline CDR1 is SGHAT and CDR2 is FQNNGV. Trimming pared 1 base from V and 1 base from J, leaving 11 bases between. This CDR3 contains 15 residues. The CDR3 loop reads CASSLASGTSYEQYF. In nucleotides, the CDR3 is TGTGCCAGCAGCTTAGCTTCGGGCACATCCTACGAGCAGTACTTC.

The chain is built from TRBV3-1 (or the pseudogene TRBV3-2) and TRBJ2-2; TRBD2 matches 9 bases. J gave up 5 bases and V 6 bases, and 10 bases lay outside the gene matches. The length of the CDR3 is 16 residues. The V gene's germline CDR1 is LGHDT and CDR2 YNNKEL (reference sequence). In DNA form, the CDR3 reads TGTGCCAGCAGGGCCACGTCTAGCGGGAAGACCGGGGAGCTGTTTTTT. Translated: CASRATSSGKTGELFF.

This chain uses TRBV2 with TRBJ1-6; possibly TRBD1 for D (5 bases). Per germline, CDR1 SNHLY and CDR2 FYNNEI. The CDR3 is 14 amino acids. V lost 8 bases and J 4 bases, leaving 12 bases between the germline ends. CDR3 in DNA: TGTGCCAGCGGGACCGGGCAGTATAATTCACCCCTCCACTTT. Translating it yields CASGTGQYNSPLHF.

Details on this clone: At one boundary the junction diverges from the germline segment, which might be a read error. The V call is TRBV19, the J call TRBJ2-1, with 7 bases fitting TRBD2. CDR1 and CDR2 (germline): LNHDA, SQIVND (reference sequence). This CDR3 contains 16 residues. This chain's CDR3 is CASSSLGGSSYNEQFF. The CDR3 DNA is TGTGCCAGCAGTAGCTTGGGAGGGAGCTCCTACAATGAGCAGTTCTTC. The whole variable domain, filled in from reference TRBV19 and TRBJ2-1, reads DGGITQSPKYLFRKEGQNVTLSCEQNLNHDAMYWYRQDPGQGLRLIYYSQIVNDFQKGDIAEGYSVSREKKESFPLTVTSAQKNPTAFYLCASSSLGGSSYNEQFFGPGTRLTVL.

The rearrangement uses TRBV7-9 and TRBJ1-4, with D possibly TRBD1 on 6 matching bases. The V gene's germline CDR1 is SEHNR and CDR2 FQNEAQ (reference sequence). V was clipped by 3 bases and J by 0 bases, with 8 bases between them. This CDR3 is 15 amino acids long. CDR3 protein: CASSFRQATNEKLFF. CDR3 coding DNA: TGTGCCAGCAGCTTCAGACAGGCAACTAATGAAAAACTGTTTTTT.

The V and J genes are TRBV28 and TRBJ1-3; D uncertain. Germline V lookup: CDR1 MDHEN, CDR2 SYDVKM. The ends were cut back, 1 base at V and 4 bases at J, with 5 bases in the middle. The CDR3 has 13 amino acids. CDR3 sequence reads: CASSLSLGNTIYF. As DNA, the CDR3 is TGTGCCAGCAGTTTATCCTTGGGAAACACCATATATTTT.

CDR3 protein: CASSFRVAGELFF. The CDR3 nucleotides read TGTGCCAGCAGCTTCAGGGTAGCCGGGGAGCTGTTTTTT. This sequence joins TRBV7-9 and TRBJ2-2, with D possibly being TRBD1 (5 bases). Germline-derived CDR1 and CDR2 are SEHNR and FQNEAQ (reference sequence). V was cut by 3 bases and J by 6 bases, with 8 bases left in between. The CDR3 runs 13 residues.

V and J are TRBV6-5 and TRBJ1-6; 8 bases fit TRBD1. The CDR3 totals 14 residues. Trimming removed 7 bases from V and 8 bases from J; junction bases left unmatched: 7. Germline assignment: CDR1 MNHEY and CDR2 SVGAGI. This CDR3 reads CASIGTGGDSPLHF. The DNA for the CDR3 is TGTGCCAGCATTGGAACAGGGGGAGATTCACCCCTCCACTTT.